The 5 T cell receptor beta chains below come from one sample, sequenced in a study of shared clonotypes between healthy human individuals. Method: immunoSEQ multiplex PCR; TCRdb's copy keeps in-frame clones and lacks some. The table includes 2.3 million or so clones, 85% to 95% detected once. The sequenced sample was naive CD4+ T cells from PBMCs. The subset here: CD45RA+ positively selected. These receptors came from a man aged 18 to 29 in good health. Some clones in this sample may be carry-over from other donors' samples.

A single count supports this clone. The chain is built from TRBV4-1 and TRBJ2-3; 7 positions agree with TRBD1. J lost 2 bases, V lost 8 bases, and 10 bases had no gene match. CDR3 length: 15 amino acids. CDR1 is MGHRA, CDR2 YSYEKL, per germline. The CDR3 here is CASALQGLHTDTQYF. The CDR3 DNA reads as TGCGCCAGCGCCCTACAGGGGCTTCACACAGATACGCAGTATTTT.

This chain uses TRBV10-3 with TRBJ1-3; perhaps TRBD1 as D (5 bases). Germline V gene sequence: CDR1 ENHRY, CDR2 SYGVKD. The CDR3 consists of 13 residues. V was shortened by 0 bases and J by 9 bases, with 9 bases between the two germline ends. The CDR3 loop is CAISESQGTTIYF. In nucleotides, the CDR3 is TGTGCCATCAGTGAGTCGCAGGGCACCACCATATATTTT.

The CDR3 loop is CASSAGLAGNYEQYF. DNA for the CDR3: TGCGCCAGCAGCGCAGGACTAGCGGGGAACTACGAGCAGTACTTC. The V gene is TRBV5-1, the J gene TRBJ2-7, with 12 bases that match TRBD2. The CDR3 contains 15 residues. Trimming took 4 bases from V and 3 from J; bases not matched to a gene: 5. The V gene's germline CDR1 is SGHRS and CDR2 YFSETQ.

The V gene is TRBV28, the J gene TRBJ2-7; D not resolved. This CDR3 comprises 14 residues. V lost 7 bases and J 3 bases, leaving 16 bases between the germline ends. CDR1 and CDR2 (germline): MDHEN, SYDVKM. The CDR3 is CASTLGPSYYEQYF. The CDR3 DNA reads TGTGCCAGCACCCTAGGGCCCTCCTACTACGAGCAGTACTTC.

The chain combines TRBV4-2 with TRBJ2-7; 8 nucleotides align to TRBD1. The CDR3 spans 15 residues. J gave up 7 bases and V 3 bases, and 11 bases lay outside the gene matches. Germline CDR1 and CDR2: LGHNA and YNFKEQ. The chain's CDR3 is CASSHSNQGAREQYF. The CDR3, as DNA: TGTGCCAGCAGCCATTCCAACCAGGGGGCTAGAGAGCAGTACTTC.